Detailed here is one TCR beta chain. Its antigen is unknown. Germline loops: CDR1 SQVTM, CDR2 ANQGSEA. The CDR3 is made up of 16 amino acids. V was pared by 1 base and J by 4 bases, with 7 bases of the junction left unmatched. Individual cDNA molecules carried attached unique molecular identifiers. Using its own MiXCR run on the 5' RACE reads, TCRdb lists one record per CDR3 protein. The data contain over 85,000 distinct CDR3 sequences, roughly 12% of them singletons. The data derive from a study of early T cells in non-severe SARS-CoV-2 infection. Study-wide background: Chains were not paired, and sequencing was done on bulk RNA from unsorted whole blood.

Study-level points and caveats: Using VDJdb, the matching emphasized anti-spike CD8 responses while missing private and CD4 specificities.

Material: whole blood, obtained at baseline. The rearrangement links TRBV29-1 to TRBJ1-4, with TRBD1 matching over 9 bases. This clonotype was obtained from an adult who was a healthcare worker with PCR-confirmed SARS-CoV-2 infection or an uninfected control (not recorded which). As DNA, the CDR3 is TGCAGCGTTGAAGGGGACAGGGTCACCGGTAATGAAAAACTGTTTTTT. Its protein product is CSVEGDRVTGNEKLFF. The full variable domain, with the rest looked up from reference TRBV29-1 and TRBJ1-4, is SAVISQKPSRDICQRGTSLTIQCQVDSQVTMMFWYRQQPGQSLTLIATANQGSEATYESGFVIDKFPISRPNLTFSTLTVSNMSPEDSSIYLCSVEGDRVTGNEKLFFGSGTQLSVL.